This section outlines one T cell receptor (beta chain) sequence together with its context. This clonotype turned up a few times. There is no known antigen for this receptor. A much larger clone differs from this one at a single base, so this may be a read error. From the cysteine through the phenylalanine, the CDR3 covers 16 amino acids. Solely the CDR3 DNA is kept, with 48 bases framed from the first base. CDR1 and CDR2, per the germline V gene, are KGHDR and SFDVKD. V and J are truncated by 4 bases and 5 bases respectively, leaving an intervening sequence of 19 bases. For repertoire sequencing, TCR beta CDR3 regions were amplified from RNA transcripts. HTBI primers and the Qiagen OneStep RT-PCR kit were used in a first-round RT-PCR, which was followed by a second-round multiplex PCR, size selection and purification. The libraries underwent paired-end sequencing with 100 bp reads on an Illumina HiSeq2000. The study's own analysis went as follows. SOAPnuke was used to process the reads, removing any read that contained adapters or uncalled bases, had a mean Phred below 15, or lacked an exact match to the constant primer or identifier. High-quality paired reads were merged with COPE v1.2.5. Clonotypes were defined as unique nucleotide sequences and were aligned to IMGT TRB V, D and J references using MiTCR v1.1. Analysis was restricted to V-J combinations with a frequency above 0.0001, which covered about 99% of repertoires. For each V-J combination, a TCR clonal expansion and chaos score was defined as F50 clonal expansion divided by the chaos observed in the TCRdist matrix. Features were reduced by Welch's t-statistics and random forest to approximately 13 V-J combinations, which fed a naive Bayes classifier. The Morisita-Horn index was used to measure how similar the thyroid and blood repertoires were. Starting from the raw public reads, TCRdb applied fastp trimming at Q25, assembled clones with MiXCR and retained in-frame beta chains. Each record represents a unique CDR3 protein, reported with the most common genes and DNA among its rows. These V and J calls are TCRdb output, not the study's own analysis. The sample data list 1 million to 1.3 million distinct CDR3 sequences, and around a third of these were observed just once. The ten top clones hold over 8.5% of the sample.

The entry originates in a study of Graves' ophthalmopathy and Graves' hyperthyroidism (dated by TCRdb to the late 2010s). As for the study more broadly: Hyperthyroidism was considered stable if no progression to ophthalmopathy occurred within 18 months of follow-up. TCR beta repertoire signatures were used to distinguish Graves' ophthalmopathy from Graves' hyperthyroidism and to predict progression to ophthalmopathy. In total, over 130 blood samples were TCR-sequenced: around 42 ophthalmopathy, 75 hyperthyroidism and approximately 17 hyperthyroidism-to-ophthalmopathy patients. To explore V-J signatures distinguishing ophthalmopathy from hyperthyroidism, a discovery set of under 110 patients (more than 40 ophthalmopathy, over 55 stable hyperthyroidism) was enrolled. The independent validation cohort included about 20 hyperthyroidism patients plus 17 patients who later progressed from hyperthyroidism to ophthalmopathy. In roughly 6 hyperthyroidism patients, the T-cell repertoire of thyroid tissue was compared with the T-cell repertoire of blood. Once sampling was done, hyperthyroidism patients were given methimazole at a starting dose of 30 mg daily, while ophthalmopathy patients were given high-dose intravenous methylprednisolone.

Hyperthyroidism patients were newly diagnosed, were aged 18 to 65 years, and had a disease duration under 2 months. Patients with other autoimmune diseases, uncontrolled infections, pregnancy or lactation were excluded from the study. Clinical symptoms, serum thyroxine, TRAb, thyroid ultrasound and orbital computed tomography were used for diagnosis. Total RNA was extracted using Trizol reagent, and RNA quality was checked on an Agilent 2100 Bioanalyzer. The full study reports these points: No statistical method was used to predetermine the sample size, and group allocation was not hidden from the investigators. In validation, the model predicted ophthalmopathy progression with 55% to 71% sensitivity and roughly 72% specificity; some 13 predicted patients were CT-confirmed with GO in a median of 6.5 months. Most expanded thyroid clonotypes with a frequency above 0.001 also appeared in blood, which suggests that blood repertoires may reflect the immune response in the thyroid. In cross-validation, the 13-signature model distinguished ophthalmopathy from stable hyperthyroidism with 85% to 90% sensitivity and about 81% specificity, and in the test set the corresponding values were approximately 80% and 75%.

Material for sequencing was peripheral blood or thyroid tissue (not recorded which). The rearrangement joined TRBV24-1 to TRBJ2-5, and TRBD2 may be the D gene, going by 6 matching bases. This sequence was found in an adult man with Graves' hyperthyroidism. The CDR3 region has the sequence CATSDHLGTAGETQYF. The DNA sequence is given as TGTGCCACCAGTGACCACCTTGGGACTGCCGGGGAGACCCAGTACTTC.